This is a list of T cell receptor beta chains from one sample in a study of post-analysis software for immune sequencing data. TCRdb independently ran MiXCR on the PCR reads; one entry per CDR3 protein. The sample lists fewer than 850,000 distinct CDR3 sequences; about 43% were seen once. Sequenced sample: blood. Every receptor here comes from a girl between 10 and 17 years old with multiple sclerosis. Both conserved end residues are part of each CDR3. Each record gives: J gene, CDR3 length, clone size, D gene, V gene, CDR3 protein, CDR3 DNA. The D gene is left open where the match is weak. The size of a clone is reported for some rows only, either as once, few or many, or as a class for expanded clones.

J gene: TRBJ2-7; CDR3 length: 13; clone size: many; D gene: TRBD2; V gene: TRBV20-1; CDR3 protein: CSAREAGGAKQYF; CDR3 DNA: TGCAGTGCTAGGGAAGCGGGAGGAGCTAAGCAGTACTTC
J gene: TRBJ1-1; CDR3 length: 13; clone size: .; D gene: .; V gene: TRBV29-1; CDR3 protein: CSADGGRNTEAFF; CDR3 DNA: TGCAGCGCCGACGGGGGTAGGAACACTGAAGCTTTCTTT
J gene: TRBJ2-5; CDR3 length: 13; clone size: once; D gene: .; V gene: TRBV7-3; CDR3 protein: CASSSAYQETQYF; CDR3 DNA: TGTGCCAGCAGCTCCGCATACCAAGAGACCCAGTACTTC
J gene: TRBJ2-1; CDR3 length: 14; clone size: .; D gene: TRBD2; V gene: TRBV7-2; CDR3 protein: CASSPTSGRAWMFF; CDR3 DNA: TGTGCCAGCAGCCCAACTAGCGGGAGGGCCTGGATGTTCTTC
J gene: TRBJ1-5; CDR3 length: 17; clone size: .; D gene: .; V gene: TRBV7-9; CDR3 protein: CASSLVLSGRSNQPQHF; CDR3 DNA: TGTGCCAGCAGCTTAGTTCTCTCGGGAAGGAGCAATCAGCCCCAGCATTTT
J gene: TRBJ2-1; CDR3 length: 13; clone size: few; D gene: .; V gene: TRBV6-5; CDR3 protein: CASSYGSGDEQFF; CDR3 DNA: TGTGCCAGCAGTTACGGGAGCGGAGATGAGCAGTTCTTC
J gene: TRBJ2-4; CDR3 length: 12; clone size: few; D gene: .; V gene: TRBV6-1; CDR3 protein: CASSEGENIQYF; CDR3 DNA: TGTGCCAGCAGTGAAGGAGAAAACATTCAGTACTTC
J gene: TRBJ2-1; CDR3 length: 17; clone size: few; D gene: TRBD2; V gene: TRBV6-1; CDR3 protein: CASRITSGYIVGNEQFF; CDR3 DNA: TGTGCCAGCAGGATCACTAGCGGGTACATCGTGGGAAATGAGCAGTTCTTC
J gene: TRBJ2-1; CDR3 length: 12; clone size: .; D gene: .; V gene: TRBV7-8; CDR3 protein: CASSRLGYEQFF; CDR3 DNA: TGTGCCAGCAGCCGACTAGGCTATGAGCAGTTCTTC
J gene: TRBJ1-5; CDR3 length: 15; clone size: .; D gene: TRBD1; V gene: TRBV4-3; CDR3 protein: CASSQDGQAGQPQHF; CDR3 DNA: TGCGCCAGCAGCCAGGACGGACAGGCAGGTCAGCCCCAGCATTTT
J gene: TRBJ2-7; CDR3 length: 13; clone size: .; D gene: .; V gene: TRBV10-2; CDR3 protein: CASRASGAYEQYF; CDR3 DNA: TGCGCCAGCAGAGCCTCAGGGGCCTACGAGCAGTACTTC
J gene: TRBJ2-3; CDR3 length: 14; clone size: .; D gene: .; V gene: TRBV7-7; CDR3 protein: CASSLGRFGDTQYF; CDR3 DNA: TGTGCTAGCAGCTTAGGTAGATTTGGAGATACGCAGTATTTT
J gene: TRBJ1-1; CDR3 length: 15; clone size: .; D gene: TRBD1; V gene: TRBV18; CDR3 protein: CASSRGQGALTEAFF; CDR3 DNA: TGTGCCAGCTCAAGGGGACAGGGGGCGCTTACTGAAGCTTTCTTT
J gene: TRBJ2-7; CDR3 length: 12; clone size: many; D gene: .; V gene: TRBV9; CDR3 protein: CASSSQGYEQYF; CDR3 DNA: TGTGCCAGCAGCTCACAGGGCTACGAGCAGTACTTC
J gene: TRBJ1-2; CDR3 length: 14; clone size: .; D gene: .; V gene: TRBV20-1; CDR3 protein: CSARPGGRNYGYTF; CDR3 DNA: TGCAGTGCTCGCCCGGGGGGGAGGAACTATGGCTACACCTTC
J gene: TRBJ2-1; CDR3 length: 12; clone size: few; D gene: .; V gene: TRBV7-6; CDR3 protein: CASSPPEGEQFF; CDR3 DNA: TGTGCCAGCAGCCCACCTGAGGGTGAGCAGTTCTTC
J gene: TRBJ1-1; CDR3 length: 12; clone size: .; D gene: .; V gene: TRBV27; CDR3 protein: CASSFDGTEAFF; CDR3 DNA: TGTGCCAGCAGTTTCGATGGCACTGAAGCTTTCTTT
J gene: TRBJ1-1; CDR3 length: 15; clone size: .; D gene: TRBD1; V gene: TRBV3-1; CDR3 protein: CASGDRGGPNTEAFF; CDR3 DNA: TGTGCCAGCGGGGACAGGGGTGGGCCGAACACTGAAGCTTTCTTT
J gene: TRBJ2-6; CDR3 length: 17; clone size: .; D gene: .; V gene: TRBV7-8; CDR3 protein: CASSGRTAASGANVLTF; CDR3 DNA: TGTGCCAGCAGCGGAAGGACAGCAGCCTCTGGGGCCAACGTCCTGACTTTC
J gene: TRBJ2-5; CDR3 length: 12; clone size: few; D gene: .; V gene: TRBV29-1; CDR3 protein: CSVGDSPETQYF; CDR3 DNA: TGCAGCGTTGGGGATTCCCCAGAGACCCAGTACTTC
J gene: TRBJ2-7; CDR3 length: 14; clone size: .; D gene: TRBD2; V gene: TRBV4-2; CDR3 protein: CASSCRLAEYEQYF; CDR3 DNA: TGTGCCAGCAGCTGCAGACTAGCGGAGTACGAGCAGTACTTC
J gene: TRBJ2-1; CDR3 length: 14; clone size: once; D gene: TRBD2; V gene: TRBV12-3/TRBV12-4; CDR3 protein: CASRASGRLGEQFF; CDR3 DNA: TGTGCCAGCAGGGCTAGCGGGAGGTTGGGTGAGCAGTTCTTC
J gene: TRBJ2-1; CDR3 length: 14; clone size: few; D gene: TRBD2; V gene: TRBV27; CDR3 protein: CASIGAGSGGEQFF; CDR3 DNA: TGTGCCAGCATAGGAGCGGGATCCGGCGGTGAGCAGTTCTTC
J gene: TRBJ2-2; CDR3 length: 18; clone size: once; D gene: TRBD2; V gene: TRBV20-1; CDR3 protein: CSARLPGTSGSDTGELFF; CDR3 DNA: TGCAGTGCTAGACTCCCCGGGACTAGCGGGAGTGACACCGGGGAGCTGTTTTTT
J gene: TRBJ2-4; CDR3 length: 15; clone size: .; D gene: .; V gene: TRBV24-1; CDR3 protein: CATSDPRYAKNIQYF; CDR3 DNA: TGTGCCACCAGTGATCCCCGCTATGCCAAAAACATTCAGTACTTC
J gene: TRBJ2-7; CDR3 length: 13; clone size: .; D gene: .; V gene: TRBV6-1; CDR3 protein: CASSEADAYEQYF; CDR3 DNA: TGTGCCAGCAGTGAAGCAGACGCCTACGAGCAGTACTTC
J gene: TRBJ2-7; CDR3 length: 12; clone size: .; D gene: .; V gene: TRBV20-1; CDR3 protein: CSAKRDPYEQYF; CDR3 DNA: TGCAGTGCTAAACGGGACCCCTACGAGCAGTACTTC
J gene: TRBJ2-5; CDR3 length: 14; clone size: .; D gene: .; V gene: TRBV5-1; CDR3 protein: CASSLEGVSETQYF; CDR3 DNA: TGCGCCAGCAGCTTGGAGGGGGTTTCAGAGACCCAGTACTTC
J gene: TRBJ2-1; CDR3 length: 14; clone size: .; D gene: TRBD2; V gene: TRBV6-1; CDR3 protein: CATSSGRAPNEQFF; CDR3 DNA: TGTGCCACCAGCAGCGGGAGGGCCCCCAATGAGCAGTTCTTC
J gene: TRBJ2-7; CDR3 length: 13; clone size: .; D gene: .; V gene: TRBV12-3/TRBV12-4; CDR3 protein: CAGSLGHGYEQYF; CDR3 DNA: TGTGCCGGCAGTCTCGGCCACGGGTACGAGCAGTACTTC
J gene: TRBJ2-3; CDR3 length: 15; clone size: few; D gene: .; V gene: TRBV20-1; CDR3 protein: CSAIVRDFRTDTQYF; CDR3 DNA: TGCAGTGCTATAGTACGGGATTTCCGCACAGATACGCAGTATTTT
J gene: TRBJ2-1; CDR3 length: 14; clone size: .; D gene: TRBD2; V gene: TRBV7-2; CDR3 protein: CASSSTRELGEQFF; CDR3 DNA: TGTGCCAGCAGCTCCACGCGGGAGCTGGGTGAGCAGTTCTTC
J gene: TRBJ2-3; CDR3 length: 16; clone size: .; D gene: .; V gene: TRBV20-1; CDR3 protein: CSARAGSGVSTDTQYF; CDR3 DNA: TGCAGTGCTAGAGCCGGGAGCGGAGTAAGCACAGATACGCAGTATTTT
J gene: TRBJ1-2; CDR3 length: 12; clone size: .; D gene: .; V gene: TRBV12-3/TRBV12-4; CDR3 protein: CASSEAGLSYTF; CDR3 DNA: TGTGCCAGCAGTGAGGCAGGGCTCTCCTACACCTTC
J gene: TRBJ1-6; CDR3 length: 12; clone size: .; D gene: TRBD1; V gene: TRBV20-1; CDR3 protein: CSALGQNSPLHF; CDR3 DNA: TGCAGTGCTTTGGGACAGAATTCACCCCTCCACTTT
J gene: TRBJ2-5; CDR3 length: 13; clone size: .; D gene: .; V gene: TRBV6-1; CDR3 protein: CASSEAQKETQYF; CDR3 DNA: TGTGCCAGCAGTGAAGCCCAGAAAGAGACCCAGTACTTC
J gene: TRBJ2-3; CDR3 length: 13; clone size: many; D gene: .; V gene: TRBV6-5; CDR3 protein: CASSYRGTDTQYF; CDR3 DNA: TGTGCCAGCAGTTACAGGGGCACAGATACGCAGTATTTT
J gene: TRBJ2-1; CDR3 length: 18; clone size: .; D gene: TRBD2; V gene: TRBV3-1; CDR3 protein: CASSQEGGSGSFYNEQFF; CDR3 DNA: TGTGCCAGCAGCCAAGAAGGCGGTAGCGGGAGTTTCTACAATGAGCAGTTCTTC
J gene: TRBJ1-2; CDR3 length: 12; clone size: once; D gene: .; V gene: TRBV5-1; CDR3 protein: CASSSTEAGYTF; CDR3 DNA: TGCGCCAGCAGCTCGACAGAGGCTGGCTACACCTTC
J gene: TRBJ1-2; CDR3 length: 19; clone size: .; D gene: TRBD1; V gene: TRBV6-5; CDR3 protein: CASSYLTGTGVRRMYGYTF; CDR3 DNA: TGTGCCAGCAGTTACCTGACGGGGACAGGGGTACGGAGGATGTATGGCTACACCTTC
J gene: TRBJ2-1; CDR3 length: 13; clone size: .; D gene: .; V gene: TRBV20-1; CDR3 protein: CSTSLQGPGEQFF; CDR3 DNA: TGCAGTACTAGTCTCCAGGGTCCGGGTGAGCAGTTCTTC
J gene: TRBJ1-1; CDR3 length: 13; clone size: .; D gene: .; V gene: TRBV7-9; CDR3 protein: CASSLPSGLEAFF; CDR3 DNA: TGTGCCAGCAGCTTACCCTCGGGGCTTGAAGCTTTCTTT
J gene: TRBJ2-6; CDR3 length: 14; clone size: few; D gene: .; V gene: TRBV5-1; CDR3 protein: CASIDSSGANVLTF; CDR3 DNA: TGCGCCAGCATAGACAGTTCTGGGGCCAACGTCCTGACTTTC
J gene: TRBJ2-7; CDR3 length: 12; clone size: many; D gene: TRBD2; V gene: TRBV20-1; CDR3 protein: CSARTSGNEQYF; CDR3 DNA: TGCAGTGCTAGGACTAGCGGGAACGAGCAGTACTTC
J gene: TRBJ1-5; CDR3 length: 16; clone size: .; D gene: .; V gene: TRBV18; CDR3 protein: CASSPTEGFSNQPQHF; CDR3 DNA: TGTGCCAGCTCACCGACAGAGGGGTTTAGCAATCAGCCCCAGCATTTT